This T cell receptor beta chain emerged from a study of shared clonotypes between healthy human individuals. General study findings and limits: Estimated richness was generally greater in naive than memory subsets.

The CDR3 is made up of 15 amino acids. V lost 2 bases, J lost 6 bases, and 16 bases lay in between. Looked up from germline, CDR1 is WSHSY and CDR2 is SAAADI. About this clone: Antigen specificity is unknown.

TCRdb's copy holds only in-frame clones and misses some; the assay was immunoSEQ multiplex PCR. Found here are about 600,000 clones, more than 95% of them singletons; the top ten hold less than 0.065%. The chain couples TRBV10-2 to TRBJ1-1; D perhaps matches TRBD1 (6 bases). The clonotype comes from a young woman in good health. What was sequenced was naive CD4+ T cells sorted from blood. The subset was: CD45RA+ positively selected. CDR3 nucleotides: TGCGCCAGCAGTGAGCTGGTGGGGGCGCCCCCTGAAGCTTTCTTT. Encoded protein: CASSELVGAPPEAFF.